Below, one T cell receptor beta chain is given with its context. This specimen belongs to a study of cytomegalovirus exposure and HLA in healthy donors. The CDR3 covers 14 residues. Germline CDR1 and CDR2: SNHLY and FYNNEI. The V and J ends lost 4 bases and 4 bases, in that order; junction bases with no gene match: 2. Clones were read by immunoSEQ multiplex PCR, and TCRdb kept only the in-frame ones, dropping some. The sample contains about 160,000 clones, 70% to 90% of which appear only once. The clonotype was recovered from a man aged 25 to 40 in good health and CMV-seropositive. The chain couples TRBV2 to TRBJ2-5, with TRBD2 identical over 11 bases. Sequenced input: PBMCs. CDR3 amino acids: CASSGSGGGETQYF. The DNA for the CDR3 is TGTGCCAGCAGTGGTAGCGGGGGGGGAGAGACCCAGTACTTC.